The 2 T cell receptor beta chains given below trace back to one sample, sequenced in a study of cytomegalovirus exposure and HLA in healthy donors. Use of 60 Vbeta and 13 Jbeta primers characterized the PCR. Clones were sequenced by immunoSEQ multiplex PCR, and TCRdb holds only the in-frame ones, with some missing. In the table there are 150,000 to 200,000 clones, roughly 82% of which are singletons. The sequencing sample was made of PBMCs. The receptor set was obtained from a man aged 40-50 years in good health and CMV-seronegative.

This clone was found a few times. V usage is TRBV28 and J usage is TRBJ1-1; D is unresolved. The V end lost 2 bases, the J end lost 5 bases, and 9 bases lay between the germline ends. CDR3 size: 13 residues. Germline CDR1 and CDR2: MDHEN and SYDVKM. The CDR3 loop is CASSLLGWTEAFF. The CDR3, as DNA: TGTGCCAGCAGTTTACTCGGTTGGACTGAAGCTTTCTTT.

The chain carries TRBV19 and TRBJ2-5, with 10 bases matching TRBD2. V shed 7 bases, J shed 5 bases, and the junction held 10 bases outside the gene matches. The CDR3 runs to 15 residues. Per germline, CDR1 LNHDA and CDR2 SQIVND (reference sequence). This CDR3 reads CASTSSGGVWETQYF. Here the CDR3 DNA reads TGTGCCAGTACCTCGAGCGGGGGGGTTTGGGAGACCCAGTACTTC.